The 3 T cell receptor beta chains given below trace back to one sample, sequenced in a study of human T cells and chemical hapten exposure. TCRdb processed the RACE reads anew with MiXCR; each CDR3 protein has one entry. The repertoire holds tens of thousands of distinct CDR3 sequences, with 7.5% to 8% as singletons. The time point denotes: pre-sensitization, week 0. Specified treatment: therapeutic diphenylcyclopropenone sensitization with weekly scalp DPC. This material consisted of whole blood, taken in connection with sensitization to the hapten diphenylcyclopropenone (DPC). Receptors originate from a woman in her 50s with alopecia areata. Some clones in this sample may be carry-over from other donors' samples.

The rearrangement uses TRBV7-9 and TRBJ2-3; TRBD2 aligns across 8 bases. With V trimmed by 5 bases and J by 4 bases, 8 bases remained unmatched. The CDR3 loop spans 15 amino acids. Germline assignment: CDR1 SEHNR and CDR2 FQNEAQ (reference sequence). DNA for the CDR3: TGTGCCAGCAGCCCGAAGGGCGGGAGGTCAGATACGCAGTATTTT. Translation gives CASSPKGGRSDTQYF.

At least ten counts were recorded for this clonotype. The chain links TRBV3-1 to TRBJ2-1, with 8 positions matching TRBD2. The CDR3 is 13 residues long. CDR1 and CDR2 from the germline V gene are LGHDT and YNNKEL (reference sequence). V lost 3 bases to trimming and J lost 9 bases; unmatched junction nucleotides: 4. Written as DNA, the CDR3 is TGTGCCAGCAGCCAGGGACTAGGCGCTGAGCAGTTCTTC. Amino acid sequence: CASSQGLGAEQFF.

This clonotype was picked up a small number of times. The chain employs TRBV7-2 and TRBJ2-7; TRBD2 matches 11 bases. This CDR3 comprises 15 residues. With V trimmed by 3 bases and J by 2 bases, 3 bases remained unmatched. Germline V CDR1 and CDR2: SGHTA, FQGNSA. In DNA, the CDR3 is TGTGCCAGCAGCTTTGAACTAGCGGGAGCCTACGAGCAGTACTTC. The encoded protein is CASSFELAGAYEQYF.